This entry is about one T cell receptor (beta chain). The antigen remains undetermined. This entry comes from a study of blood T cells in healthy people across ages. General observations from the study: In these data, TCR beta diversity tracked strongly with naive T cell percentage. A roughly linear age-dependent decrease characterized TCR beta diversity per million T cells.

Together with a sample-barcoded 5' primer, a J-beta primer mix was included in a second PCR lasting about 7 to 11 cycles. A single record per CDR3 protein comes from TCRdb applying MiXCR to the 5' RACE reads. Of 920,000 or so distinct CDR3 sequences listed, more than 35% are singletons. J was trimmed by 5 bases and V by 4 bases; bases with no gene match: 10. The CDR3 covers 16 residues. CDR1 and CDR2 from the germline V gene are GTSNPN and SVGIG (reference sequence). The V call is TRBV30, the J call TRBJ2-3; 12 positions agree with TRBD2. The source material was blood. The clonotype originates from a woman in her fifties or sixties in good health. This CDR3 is CAWTSQTSGRLDTQYF. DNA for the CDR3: TGTGCCTGGACTTCCCAGACTAGCGGGAGATTAGATACGCAGTATTTT. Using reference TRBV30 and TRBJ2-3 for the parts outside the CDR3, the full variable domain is SQTIHQWPATLVQPVGSPLSLECTVEGTSNPNLYWYRQAAGRGLQLLFYSVGIGQISSEVPQNLSASRPQDRQFILSSKKLLLSDSGFYLCAWTSQTSGRLDTQYFGPGTRLTVL.